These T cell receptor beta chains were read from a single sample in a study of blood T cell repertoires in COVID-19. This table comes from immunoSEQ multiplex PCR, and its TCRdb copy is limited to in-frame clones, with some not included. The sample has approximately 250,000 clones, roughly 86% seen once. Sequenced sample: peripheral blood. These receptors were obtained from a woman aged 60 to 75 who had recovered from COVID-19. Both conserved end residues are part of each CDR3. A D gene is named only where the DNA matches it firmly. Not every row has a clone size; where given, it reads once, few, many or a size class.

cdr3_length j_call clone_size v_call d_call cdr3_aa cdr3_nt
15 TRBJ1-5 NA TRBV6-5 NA CASSKLQGPDQPQHF TGTGCCAGCAGTAAGCTTCAGGGGCCCGATCAGCCCCAGCATTTT
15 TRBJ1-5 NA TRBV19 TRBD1 CASSIEQGARMPQHF TGTGCCAGTAGTATTGAACAGGGGGCGCGGATGCCCCAGCATTTT
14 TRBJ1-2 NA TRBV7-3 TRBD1 CASSLMAGGYGYTF TGTGCCAGCAGCTTAATGGCAGGGGGCTATGGCTACACCTTC
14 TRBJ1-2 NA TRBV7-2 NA CASSSSVGGDGYTF TGTGCCAGCAGCTCATCCGTAGGAGGAGATGGCTACACCTTC
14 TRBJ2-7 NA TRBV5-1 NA CASSYQDSTYEQYF TGCGCCAGCAGCTACCAGGACAGTACCTACGAGCAGTACTTC
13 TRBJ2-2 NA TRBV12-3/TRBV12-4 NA CASSFGSTGELFF TGTGCCAGCTCCTTCGGGAGCACCGGGGAGCTGTTTTTT
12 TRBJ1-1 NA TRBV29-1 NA CSVAQLNTEAFF TGCAGCGTTGCCCAACTAAACACTGAAGCTTTCTTT
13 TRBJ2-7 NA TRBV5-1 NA CASKPQGPGEQYF TGCGCCAGCAAACCACAGGGACCGGGCGAGCAGTACTTC
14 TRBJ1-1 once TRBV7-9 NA CASSLAPGNTEAFF TGTGCCAGCAGCTTAGCACCAGGGAACACTGAAGCTTTCTTT
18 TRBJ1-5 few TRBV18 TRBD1 CASSLTRTGDYSNQPQHF TGTGCCAGCTCGCTGACTCGGACAGGGGACTATAGCAATCAGCCCCAGCATTTT
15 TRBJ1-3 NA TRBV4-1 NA CASSHLRGSGNTIYF TGCGCCAGCAGTCACCTTAGGGGCTCTGGAAACACCATATATTTT
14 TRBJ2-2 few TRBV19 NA CASSGQGNTGELFF TGTGCCAGTAGTGGGCAGGGGAACACCGGGGAGCTGTTTTTT
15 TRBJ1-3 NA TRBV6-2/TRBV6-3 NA CASSYRGGPGNTIYF TGTGCCAGCAGTTATAGAGGGGGACCTGGAAACACCATATATTTT
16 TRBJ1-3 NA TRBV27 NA CASSTPGHYSGNTIYF TGTGCCAGCAGTACCCCGGGACACTACTCTGGAAACACCATATATTTT
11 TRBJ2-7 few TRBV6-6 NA CASSSWEEQYF TGTGCCAGCAGTTCCTGGGAGGAGCAGTACTTC
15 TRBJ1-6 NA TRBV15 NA CATSDPGHYNSPLHF TGTGCCACCAGCGACCCGGGACACTATAATTCACCCCTCCACTTT
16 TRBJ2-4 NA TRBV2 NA CASSEALPGLGNIQYF TGTGCCAGCAGTGAAGCGCTTCCTGGGCTCGGAAACATTCAGTACTTC
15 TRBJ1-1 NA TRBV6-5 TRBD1 CASSYLGTGSTEAFF TGTGCCAGCAGTTACCTTGGGACAGGGAGCACTGAAGCTTTCTTT
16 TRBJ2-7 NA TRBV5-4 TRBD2 CASSRTSGGRSYEQYF TGTGCCAGCAGTAGGACTAGCGGGGGGCGCTCCTACGAGCAGTACTTC
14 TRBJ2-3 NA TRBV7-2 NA CASSLAGATDTQYF TGTGCCAGCAGCTTAGCGGGGGCCACAGATACGCAGTATTTT
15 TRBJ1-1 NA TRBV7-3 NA CASSLWAGSNTEAFF TGTGCCAGCAGCTTATGGGCGGGTTCAAACACTGAAGCTTTCTTT
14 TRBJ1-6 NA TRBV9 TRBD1 CASSIQGDNSPLHF TGTGCCAGCAGCATACAGGGGGATAATTCACCCCTCCACTTT
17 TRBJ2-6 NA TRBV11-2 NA CASSLAGFASGANVLTF TGTGCCAGCAGCTTAGCGGGATTCGCCTCTGGGGCCAACGTCCTGACTTTC
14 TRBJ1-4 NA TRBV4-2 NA CASTMTSYNEKLFF TGTGCCAGCACCATGACAAGTTATAATGAAAAACTGTTTTTT
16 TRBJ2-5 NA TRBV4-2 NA CASSQGVQGAGETQYF TGTGCCAGCAGCCAAGGGGTACAGGGAGCAGGAGAGACCCAGTACTTC
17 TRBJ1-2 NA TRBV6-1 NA CASSEPLAGEGVSGYTF TGTGCCAGCAGTGAACCCCTGGCCGGCGAAGGGGTGAGCGGCTACACCTTC
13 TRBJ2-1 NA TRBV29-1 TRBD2 CSVDLAGGVEQFF TGCAGCGTTGACCTAGCGGGGGGGGTTGAGCAGTTCTTC
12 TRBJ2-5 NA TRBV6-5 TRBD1 CAATGGRETQYF TGTGCCGCGACAGGGGGCCGGGAGACCCAGTACTTC
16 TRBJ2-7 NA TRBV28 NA CASSLYLVPGGGEQYF TGTGCCAGCAGTTTATACCTGGTTCCAGGGGGAGGCGAGCAGTACTTC
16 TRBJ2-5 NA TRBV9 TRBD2 CASTKTSGGPQETQYF TGTGCCAGCACCAAGACTAGCGGGGGGCCCCAAGAGACCCAGTACTTC
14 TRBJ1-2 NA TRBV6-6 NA CASSYSTGYYGYTF TGTGCCAGCAGTTACTCGACGGGTTACTATGGCTACACCTTC
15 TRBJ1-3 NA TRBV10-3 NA CAIGSWGASGNTIYF TGTGCCATCGGTTCGTGGGGCGCCTCTGGAAACACCATATATTTT
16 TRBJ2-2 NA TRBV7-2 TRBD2 CASLNQRGRNTGELFF TGTGCCTCTTTAAATCAGCGGGGACGAAACACCGGGGAGCTGTTTTTT
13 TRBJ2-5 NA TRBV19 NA CASKGHHQETQYF TGTGCCAGTAAGGGGCATCATCAAGAGACCCAGTACTTC
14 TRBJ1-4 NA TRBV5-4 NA CASSLRDHGEKLFF TGTGCCAGCAGCTTGCGTGATCACGGGGAAAAACTGTTTTTT
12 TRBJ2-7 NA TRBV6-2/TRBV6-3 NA CASSYGAGEQYF TGTGCCAGCAGTTACGGGGCTGGGGAGCAGTACTTC
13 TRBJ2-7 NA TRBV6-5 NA CASDPSGVGEQYF TGTGCCAGCGACCCGTCAGGGGTCGGCGAGCAGTACTTC
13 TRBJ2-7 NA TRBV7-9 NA CASRPPGANEQYF TGTGCCAGCAGGCCCCCAGGGGCCAACGAGCAGTACTTC
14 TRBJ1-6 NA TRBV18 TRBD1 CASSAGGENSPLHF TGTGCCAGCTCGGCAGGGGGCGAAAATTCACCCCTCCACTTT
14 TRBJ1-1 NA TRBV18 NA CASSPGGQGTEAFF TGTGCCAGCTCGCCGGGGGGGCAAGGTACTGAAGCTTTCTTT
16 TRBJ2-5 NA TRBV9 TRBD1 CASSPRTGRNEETQYF TGTGCCAGCAGCCCGCGGACAGGGAGGAATGAAGAGACCCAGTACTTC
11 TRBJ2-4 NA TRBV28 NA CASRTGSRQYF TGTGCCAGCAGGACCGGGAGCAGGCAGTACTTC
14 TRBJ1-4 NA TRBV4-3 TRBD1 CASSHWTGDEKLFF TGCGCCAGCAGCCACTGGACAGGGGACGAAAAACTGTTTTTT
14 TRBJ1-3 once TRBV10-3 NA CATRPMSSGNTIYF TGTGCCACCAGACCGATGAGCTCTGGAAACACCATATATTTT
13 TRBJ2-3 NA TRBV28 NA CASRRGPTDTQYF TGTGCCAGCCGCAGGGGCCCCACAGATACGCAGTATTTT
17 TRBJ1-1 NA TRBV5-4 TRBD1 CASSLLKGGQGFTEAFF TGTGCCAGCAGCCTTCTCAAAGGTGGACAGGGATTTACTGAAGCTTTCTTT
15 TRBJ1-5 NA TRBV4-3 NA CASSQVGGGNQPQHF TGCGCCAGCAGCCAAGTCGGGGGAGGCAATCAGCCCCAGCATTTT
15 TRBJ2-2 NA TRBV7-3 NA CASSLVTQNTGELFF TGTGCCAGCAGCTTAGTAACTCAGAACACCGGGGAGCTGTTTTTT
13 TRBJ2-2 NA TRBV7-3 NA CASSRTNTGELFF TGTGCCAGCAGCCGTACGAACACCGGGGAGCTGTTTTTT
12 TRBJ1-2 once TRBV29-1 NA CSALGGGYGYTF TGCAGCGCCCTAGGGGGAGGGTATGGCTACACCTTC
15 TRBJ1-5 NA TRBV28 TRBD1 CASSGHGQGKRPQHF TGTGCCAGCAGCGGCCACGGACAGGGCAAGCGGCCCCAGCATTTT
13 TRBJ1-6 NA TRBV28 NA CASSLGRASPLHF TGTGCCAGCAGTTTAGGTCGCGCTTCACCCCTCCACTTT
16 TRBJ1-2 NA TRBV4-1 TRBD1 CASSQVFTGGRSGYTF TGCGCCAGCAGCCAAGTGTTCACAGGGGGAAGGAGTGGCTACACCTTC
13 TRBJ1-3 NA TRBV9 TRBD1 CASIRGSGNTIYF TGTGCCAGCATCAGGGGGAGTGGAAACACCATATATTTT
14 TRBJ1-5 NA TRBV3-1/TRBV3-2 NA CASSQGAGYQPQHF TGTGCCAGCAGCCAAGGGGCGGGGTATCAGCCCCAGCATTTT
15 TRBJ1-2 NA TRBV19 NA CASSMAGFEDYGYTF TGTGCCAGTAGTATGGCCGGGTTTGAAGACTATGGCTACACCTTC
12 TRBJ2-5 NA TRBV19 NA CASSISRETQYF TGTGCCAGTAGTATAAGCCGGGAGACCCAGTACTTC